This TCR beta chain was retrieved from a study of T cells after yellow fever vaccination. For the study at large: Low-cell-number fractions were prepared with SMART-Seq v4 Ultra Low Input. Overall study results and limits: Overlap between CD4 and CD8 compartments was detected for a small share of clonotypes. Abundant bulk-derived clonotypes could contaminate FACS-sorted repertoires.

The sample holds many counts of this clonotype. What it binds is not known. Template switching with 5'RACE generated the TCR cDNA and added a universal primer site and UMIs. MiXCR, run by TCRdb on the 5' RACE reads, gives a single entry per CDR3 protein. The sample records around 310,000 distinct CDR3 sequences, around 3.9% being singletons. The sample consisted of PBMCs, taken 5 days after the yellow fever booster vaccination. This sequence was found in a man between 18 and 35 years old who received the YFV17D yellow fever vaccine.

CDR3 sequence reads: CASSPTSANQYF. In nucleotides, the CDR3 is TGTGCCAGCTCCCCGACTAGCGCGAACCAGTACTTC. V and J are TRBV27 and TRBJ2-5, with TRBD2 identical over 8 bases. Germline trimming cut 8 bases from V and 10 bases from J; bases unmatched to any gene: 9. This CDR3 spans 12 amino acids. Germline V lookup: CDR1 MNHEY, CDR2 SMNVEV (reference sequence).